These 5 T cell receptor beta chains originate from one sample sequenced in a study of T cells in narcolepsy. Here immunoSEQ multiplex PCR was the method, and the copy in TCRdb shows in-frame clones only, minus some. The sample yields fewer than 35,000 clones, about four fifths seen once. The material sequenced was CD45RA- memory CD4+ T cells from PBMCs. These receptors were collected from a human donor with narcolepsy.

The genes are TRBV7-2 and TRBJ2-3; perhaps TRBD2 as D (6 bases). V dropped 3 bases and J dropped 3 bases, with 10 bases sitting between them. Germline V gene data show CDR1 as SGHTA and CDR2 as FQGNSA. The CDR3 sequence is 14 residues long. The CDR3 is CASSLGGTTDTQYF. CDR3 in DNA: TGTGCCAGCAGCTTGGGAGGCACTACAGATACGCAGTATTTT.

This clone was counted a few times. The chain has TRBV5-1 and TRBJ2-1, with D hard to call. This CDR3 comprises 13 residues. Germline V lookup: CDR1 SGHRS, CDR2 YFSETQ. The ends were cut back, 0 bases at V and 4 bases at J, with 5 bases in the middle. The CDR3 reads CASSLANYNEQFF. The CDR3 region has the DNA TGCGCCAGCAGCTTGGCCAATTACAATGAGCAGTTCTTC.

CDR3 residues: CASSGASPYEQYF. The CDR3, as DNA: TGTGCCAGCTCTGGAGCGTCCCCGTACGAGCAGTACTTC. The V call is TRBV9, the J call TRBJ2-7; the D is unclear. The CDR3 contains 13 residues. With 7 bases removed from V and 4 bases from J, the gap between germline ends came to 15 bases. From germline, CDR1 is SGDLS and CDR2 YYNGEE.

This rearrangement joins TRBV5-4 to TRBJ2-5; D gene uncertain. Trimming stripped 3 bases from V and 2 bases from J, with 14 bases between. Germline CDR1 reads SGHNT; CDR2 reads YYREEE (reference sequence). The CDR3 length is 15 residues. The CDR3 bases are TGTGCCAGCAGCTCCTTCGTTGGGTCTCAAGAGACCCAGTACTTC. Its translation: CASSSFVGSQETQYF.

The chain carries TRBV5-4 and TRBJ1-2; D is perhaps TRBD1 (6 bases). V lost 4 bases and J lost 2, with 9 bases in between. Per the germline V gene, CDR1 is SGHNT and CDR2 is YYREEE (reference sequence). This CDR3 is 13 amino acids long. This chain's CDR3 is CASSPGGNYGYTF. The CDR3 DNA reads TGTGCCAGCAGCCCCGGGGGCAACTATGGCTACACCTTC. The full variable domain, with the rest looked up from reference TRBV5-4 and TRBJ1-2, is ETGVTQSPTHLIKTRGQQVTLRCSSQSGHNTVSWYQQALGQGPQFIFQYYREEENGRGNFPPRFSGLQFPNYSSELNVNALELDDSALYLCASSPGGNYGYTFGSGTRLTVV.